This TCR beta chain was identified in a study of blood T cell repertoires in COVID-19. Study processing details: Reference gene primer amplification in the assay estimated nucleated cell counts. TCRdb keeps only in-frame clones here, not all; method: immunoSEQ multiplex PCR. The DNA gave D and trimming, while V, J and clone size come from that table. The sample lists roughly 180,000 clones, roughly 83% occurring once. J was trimmed by 1 base and V by 5 bases; bases with no gene match: 7. The CDR3 sequence is 15 residues long. Per germline, CDR1 SGHTA and CDR2 FQGTGA. Participants were aged roughly 18 to 89 years, lived in 25 or so US areas, and enrolled virtually. Recovered Cohort 3 donors showed two negative PCRs, clearance, or symptom resolution.

The sequenced sample consisted of PBMCs or T cells enriched from blood (not recorded which). The sequence was collected from a woman aged 60-75 years who had recovered from COVID-19. V usage is TRBV7-3 and J usage is TRBJ2-5; 7 nucleotides line up with TRBD1. CDR3 nucleotide sequence: TGTGCCAGCAGCCAAACAGGGGATCGCCAAGAGACCCAGTACTTC. It translates to CASSQTGDRQETQYF. Combining the CDR3 with reference TRBV7-3 and TRBJ2-5 gives the whole variable domain GAGVSQTPSNKVTEKGKYVELRCDPISGHTALYWYRQSLGQGPEFLIYFQGTGAADDSGLPNDRFFAVRPEGSVSTLKIQRTERGDSAVYLCASSQTGDRQETQYFGPGTRLLVL.